This is a list of T cell receptor beta chains from one sample in a study of CD8 T cells in ankylosing spondylitis. A single record per CDR3 protein comes from TCRdb applying MiXCR to the 5' RACE reads. The table shows around 31,000 distinct CDR3 sequences, with about 30% occurring only once. Sequencing was done on a sample of synovial fluid, either unsorted or a sorted T cell fraction (not recorded which). Receptors were obtained from a male donor with ankylosing spondylitis. Each CDR3 is given with its conserved first and last residue. A D gene is named only where the DNA matches it firmly. Not every row has a clone size; where given, it reads once, few, many or a size class.

length	V	size	D	J	DNA	CDR3
16	TRBV13	few	NA	TRBJ2-6	TGTGCCAGCAGCTTAGCCCGGCTCTCTGGGGCCAACGTCCTGACTTTC	CASSLARLSGANVLTF
14	TRBV20-1	NA	TRBD2	TRBJ2-1	TGCAGTGCGAAGGGGACTAGCGACTACAATGAGCAGTTCTTC	CSAKGTSDYNEQFF
14	TRBV11-2	few	TRBD2	TRBJ2-5	TGTGCCAGCAGCTCAGAAGCGGGACAAGAGACCCAGTACTTC	CASSSEAGQETQYF
15	TRBV24-1	once	TRBD1	TRBJ2-2	TGTGCCACCAGTGATTCGGACAGGGACACCGGGGAGCTGTTTTTT	CATSDSDRDTGELFF
18	TRBV29-1	many	TRBD2	TRBJ2-1	TGCAGCGTAAGACTAGCGGAAACGACACTCTCTTTTTTCAATGAGCAGTTCTTC	CSVRLAETTLSFFNEQFF
17	TRBV7-8	NA	TRBD1	TRBJ2-5	TGTGCCAGCAGCTTAGTGCCGCGGGGACAGGGGCAAGAGACCCAGTACTTC	CASSLVPRGQGQETQYF
16	TRBV3-1	NA	NA	TRBJ2-1	TGTGCCAGCAGCCAAGTATTTGGGGGAGTGGTCAATGAGCAGTTCTTC	CASSQVFGGVVNEQFF
13	TRBV3-1	NA	NA	TRBJ2-7	TGTGCCAGCAGTCTACTAAGTTTTGACGAGCAGTACTTC	CASSLLSFDEQYF
18	TRBV14	NA	NA	TRBJ2-3	TGTGCCAGCAGCCAAGATCCAGCTTGGGCTAGCAGACCCGATACGCAGTATTTT	CASSQDPAWASRPDTQYF
16	TRBV20-1	few	TRBD2	TRBJ2-3	TGCAGTGCTAGTAATCTAGCGGGAGGGCCGACAGATACGCAGTATTTT	CSASNLAGGPTDTQYF
15	TRBV7-8	few	TRBD1	TRBJ1-5	TGTGCCAGCAGCAAAGGGACAGTTAGCAATCAGCCCCAGCATTTT	CASSKGTVSNQPQHF
12	TRBV18	NA	NA	TRBJ2-2	TGTGCCAGCTCACTTCCGCCCGGGGAGCTGTTTTTT	CASSLPPGELFF
18	TRBV4-1	NA	NA	TRBJ1-5	TGCGCCAGCAGCCAAGATCCAGAGGGGGGCAGGTTTAGTCAGCCCCAGCATTTT	CASSQDPEGGRFSQPQHF
16	TRBV6-4	few	TRBD1	TRBJ2-3	TGTGCCAGCAGTGACTCAAAGACAGGGAGCCCAGATACGCAGTATTTT	CASSDSKTGSPDTQYF
10	TRBV29-1	many	NA	TRBJ2-1	TGCAGCGTCCTAGAAAATGAGCAGTTCTTC	CSVLENEQFF
14	TRBV10-1	NA	NA	TRBJ2-2	TGCGCCAGCAGGACGGCCCCCGACACCGGGGAGCTGTTTTTT	CASRTAPDTGELFF
12	TRBV20-1	NA	NA	TRBJ1-1	TGCAGTGCTAACAGGGCTTACACTGAAGCTTTCTTT	CSANRAYTEAFF
16	TRBV15	few	NA	TRBJ1-5	TGTGCCACCAGCAGCCGGGGGGGGAGAAGCAATCAGCCCCAGCATTTT	CATSSRGGRSNQPQHF
13	TRBV27	NA	NA	TRBJ1-5	TGTGCCAGCAGTTTATATTTAGGTAGTCCCCAGCATTTT	CASSLYLGSPQHF
13	TRBV18	medium-sized	NA	TRBJ2-2	TGTGCCAGCCCAGGCACGGACACCGGGGAGCTGTTTTTT	CASPGTDTGELFF
13	TRBV29-1	many	NA	TRBJ2-7	TGCAGCGTTGAAGGCGGGACAACCTACGAGCAGTACTTC	CSVEGGTTYEQYF
14	TRBV6-1	few	NA	TRBJ2-2	TGTGCCAGCAGTCCGGGTCTGGGGACCGGGGAGCTGTTTTTT	CASSPGLGTGELFF
16	TRBV10-3	NA	NA	TRBJ2-1	TGTGCCATCAGCCCGCCTGAGGGGAGCTCCTACAATGAGCAGTTCTTC	CAISPPEGSSYNEQFF
11	TRBV15	NA	NA	TRBJ2-5	TGTGCCACCAGTCCGATAGAGACCCAGTACTTC	CATSPIETQYF
11	TRBV29-1	many	NA	TRBJ2-1	TGCAGCGTTGTGGGATCCCATGAGCAGTTCTTC	CSVVGSHEQFF
13	TRBV14	NA	NA	TRBJ1-1	TGTGCCAGCAGCCAAGTCGTGAACACTGAAGCTTTCTTT	CASSQVVNTEAFF
13	TRBV2	few	NA	TRBJ2-7	TGTGCCAGCAGTGTGCCCGGGACGATTGAACAGTACTTC	CASSVPGTIEQYF
14	TRBV29-1	few	TRBD2	TRBJ2-3	TGCAGCGTTCGGCTAGCGGGAGGGCCAGATACGCAGTATTTT	CSVRLAGGPDTQYF
15	TRBV27	NA	NA	TRBJ1-5	TGTGCCAGCAGTTTATCCGGGGGTAGCAATCAGCCCCAGCATTTT	CASSLSGGSNQPQHF
13	TRBV20-1	few	NA	TRBJ1-5	TGCAGTGCTAGAGATAGTTTTGATCAGCCCCAGCATTTT	CSARDSFDQPQHF
13	TRBV5-6	many	TRBD2	TRBJ2-3	TGTGCCAGCAGCGCCGGGGGGGCAGATACGCAGTATTTT	CASSAGGADTQYF
13	TRBV3-1	few	NA	TRBJ2-7	TGTGCCAGCAGCCTCAGGGCCCCCTACGAGCAGTACTTC	CASSLRAPYEQYF
11	TRBV27	few	NA	TRBJ1-2	TGTGCCAGCCGCTCCGCGGGGGGCTACACCTTC	CASRSAGGYTF
12	TRBV12-5	NA	NA	TRBJ1-1	TGTGCTAGTGGTCTAGGACTAACTGAAGCTTTCTTT	CASGLGLTEAFF
13	TRBV7-9	many	NA	TRBJ2-7	TGTGCCAGCAGTTGGGGTCCACGGCTCGAGCAGTACTTC	CASSWGPRLEQYF
19	TRBV3-1	NA	NA	TRBJ1-5	TGTGCCAGCAGCCAAGGAGGGACAAGCGAGGGCGATAGCAATCAGCCCCAGCATTTT	CASSQGGTSEGDSNQPQHF
14	TRBV12-3/TRBV12-4	NA	NA	TRBJ1-1	TGTGCCAGCAACCCGGGGAGCATGAACACTGAAGCTTTCTTT	CASNPGSMNTEAFF
11	TRBV12-3/TRBV12-4	hyperexpanded	NA	TRBJ2-1	TGTGCCAGCAGTTGGGGGCATGAGCAGTTCTTC	CASSWGHEQFF
14	TRBV5-4	NA	NA	TRBJ1-5	TGTGCCAGCAGCTCAGACAGGTCCGATCAGCCCCAGCATTTT	CASSSDRSDQPQHF
15	TRBV5-6	NA	TRBD1	TRBJ1-6	TGTGCCAGCAGCTTCGGGACAGGGAGTATTTCACCCCTCCACTTT	CASSFGTGSISPLHF
15	TRBV30	many	TRBD2	TRBJ2-1	TGTGCCTGGAGTGTACTCGCGGGAGGGAACAATGAGCAGTTCTTC	CAWSVLAGGNNEQFF
19	TRBV29-1	many	NA	TRBJ1-2	TGCAGCGTTGAAGATCCCAGGGTTGACGTTTCAATGACGCTTCGCGGCTACACCTTC	CSVEDPRVDVSMTLRGYTF
17	TRBV6-1	NA	NA	TRBJ2-1	TGTGCCAGCAGGTGGTGGTGGACCGAAAATACGGGCAATGAGCTGTTCTTC	CASRWWWTENTGNELFF
16	TRBV5-1	few	TRBD1	TRBJ2-2	TGCGCCAGCAGCTTGGCCGGGACAGTGAACACCGGGGAGCTGTTTTTT	CASSLAGTVNTGELFF
15	TRBV6-4	NA	TRBD2	TRBJ2-1	TGTGCCAGCAGTGACTCGAGCGGGGATTACAATGAGCAGTTCTTC	CASSDSSGDYNEQFF
15	TRBV20-1	NA	NA	TRBJ2-5	TGCAGTGCTAGATTGATCGGCAGGGGTCAAGAGACCCAGTACTTC	CSARLIGRGQETQYF